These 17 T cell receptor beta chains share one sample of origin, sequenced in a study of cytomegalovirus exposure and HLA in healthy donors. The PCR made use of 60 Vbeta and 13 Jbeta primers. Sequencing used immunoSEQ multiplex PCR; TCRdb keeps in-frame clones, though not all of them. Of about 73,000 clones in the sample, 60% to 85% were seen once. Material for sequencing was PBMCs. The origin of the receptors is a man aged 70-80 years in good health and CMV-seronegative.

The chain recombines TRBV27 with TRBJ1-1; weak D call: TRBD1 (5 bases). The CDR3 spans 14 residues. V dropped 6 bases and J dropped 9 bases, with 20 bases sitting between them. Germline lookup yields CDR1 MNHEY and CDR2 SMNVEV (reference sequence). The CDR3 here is CASSPTGPNTQAFF. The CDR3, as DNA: TGTGCCAGCAGCCCTACAGGACCGAACACCCAAGCTTTCTTT.

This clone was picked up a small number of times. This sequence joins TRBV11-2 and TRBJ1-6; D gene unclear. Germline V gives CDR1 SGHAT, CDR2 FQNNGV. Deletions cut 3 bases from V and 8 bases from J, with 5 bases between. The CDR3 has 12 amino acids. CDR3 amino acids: CASSFPDSPLHF. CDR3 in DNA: TGTGCCAGCAGCTTCCCGGATTCACCCCTCCACTTT.

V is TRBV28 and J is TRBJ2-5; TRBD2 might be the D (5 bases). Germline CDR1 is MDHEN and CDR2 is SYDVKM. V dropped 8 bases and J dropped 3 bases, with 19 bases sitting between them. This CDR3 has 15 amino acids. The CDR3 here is CASSLLGGRKETQYF. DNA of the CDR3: TGTGCCAGCTCTTTGTTAGGCGGGCGAAAAGAGACCCAGTACTTC.

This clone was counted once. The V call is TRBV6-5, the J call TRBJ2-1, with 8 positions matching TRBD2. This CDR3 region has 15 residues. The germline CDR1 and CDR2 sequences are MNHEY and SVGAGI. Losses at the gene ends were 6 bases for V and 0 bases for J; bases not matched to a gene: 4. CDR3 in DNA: TGTGCCAGCAGCCCCAGCGGGAGCTCCTACAATGAGCAGTTCTTC. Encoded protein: CASSPSGSSYNEQFF.

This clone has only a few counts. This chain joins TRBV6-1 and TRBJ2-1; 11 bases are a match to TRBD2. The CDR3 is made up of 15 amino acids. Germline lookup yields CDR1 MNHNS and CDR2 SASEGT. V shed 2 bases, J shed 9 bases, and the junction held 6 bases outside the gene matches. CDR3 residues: CASSESSGRAIEQFF. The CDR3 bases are TGTGCCAGCAGTGAAAGTAGCGGGAGGGCCATTGAGCAGTTCTTC.

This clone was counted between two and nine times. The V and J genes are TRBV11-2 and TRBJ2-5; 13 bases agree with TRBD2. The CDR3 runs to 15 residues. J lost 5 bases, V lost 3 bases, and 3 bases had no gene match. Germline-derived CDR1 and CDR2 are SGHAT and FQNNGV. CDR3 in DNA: TGTGCCAGCAGCTTTACTAGCGGGAGGGGTGAGACCCAGTACTTC. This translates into CASSFTSGRGETQYF.

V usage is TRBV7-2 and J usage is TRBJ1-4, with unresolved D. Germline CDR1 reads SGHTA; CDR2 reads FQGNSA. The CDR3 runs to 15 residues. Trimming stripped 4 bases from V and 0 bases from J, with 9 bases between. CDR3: CASSSRQATNEKLFF. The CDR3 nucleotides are TGTGCCAGCAGCTCCCGACAAGCAACTAATGAAAAACTGTTTTTT.

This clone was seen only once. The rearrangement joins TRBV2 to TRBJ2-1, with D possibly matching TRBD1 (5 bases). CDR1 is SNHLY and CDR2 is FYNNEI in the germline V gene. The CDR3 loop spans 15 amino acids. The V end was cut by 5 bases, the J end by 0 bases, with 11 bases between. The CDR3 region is CASSLQVDSYNEQFF. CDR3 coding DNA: TGTGCCAGCAGTCTACAGGTAGACTCCTACAATGAGCAGTTCTTC. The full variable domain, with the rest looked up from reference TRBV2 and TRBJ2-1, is EPEVTQTPSHQVTQMGQEVILRCVPISNHLYFYWYRQILGQKVEFLVSFYNNEISEKSEIFDDQFSVERPDGSNFTLKIRSTKLEDSAMYFCASSLQVDSYNEQFFGPGTRLTVL.

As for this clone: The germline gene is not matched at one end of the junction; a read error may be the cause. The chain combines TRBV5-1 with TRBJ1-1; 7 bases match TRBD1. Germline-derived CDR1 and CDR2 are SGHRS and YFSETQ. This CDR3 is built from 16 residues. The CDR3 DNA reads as TGCGCCAGCAGCTCGGGACAGACCACTTTGAACGCTGAAGCTTTCTTT. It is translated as CASSSGQTTLNAEAFF.

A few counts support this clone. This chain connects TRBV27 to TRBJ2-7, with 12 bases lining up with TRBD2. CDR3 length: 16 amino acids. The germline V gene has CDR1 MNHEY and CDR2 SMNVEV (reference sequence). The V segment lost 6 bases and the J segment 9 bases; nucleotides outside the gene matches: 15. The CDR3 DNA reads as TGTGCCAGCAGCTCCCTCGGGACTAGCGGGCTTACAGGGCAGTACTTC. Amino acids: CASSSLGTSGLTGQYF.

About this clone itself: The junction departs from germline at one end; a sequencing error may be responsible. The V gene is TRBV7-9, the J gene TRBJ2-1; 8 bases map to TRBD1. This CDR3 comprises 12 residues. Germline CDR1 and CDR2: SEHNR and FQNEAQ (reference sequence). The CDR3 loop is CSSSPQGQVQFF. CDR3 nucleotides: TGTTCCAGCAGCCCACAGGGACAGGTTCAGTTCTTC.

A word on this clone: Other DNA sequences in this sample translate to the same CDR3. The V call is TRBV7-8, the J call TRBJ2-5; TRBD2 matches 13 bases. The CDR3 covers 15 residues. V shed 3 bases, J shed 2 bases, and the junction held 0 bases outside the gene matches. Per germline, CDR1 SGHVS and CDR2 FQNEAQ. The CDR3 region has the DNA TGTGCCAGCAGCTTGGGACTAGCGGGACAAGAGACCCAGTACTTC. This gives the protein CASSLGLAGQETQYF.

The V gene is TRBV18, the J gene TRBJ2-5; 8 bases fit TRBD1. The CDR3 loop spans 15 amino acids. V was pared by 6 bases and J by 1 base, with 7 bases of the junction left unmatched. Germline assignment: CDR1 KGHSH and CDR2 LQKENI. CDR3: CASSLDRGLQETQYF. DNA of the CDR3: TGTGCCAGCTCCCTCGACAGGGGCCTCCAAGAGACCCAGTACTTC.

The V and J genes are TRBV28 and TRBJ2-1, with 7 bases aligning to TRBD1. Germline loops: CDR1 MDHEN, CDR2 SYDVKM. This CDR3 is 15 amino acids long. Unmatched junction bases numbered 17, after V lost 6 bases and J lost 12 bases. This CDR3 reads CASSHNKGAPPVQFF. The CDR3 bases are TGTGCCAGCAGCCACAATAAGGGGGCCCCTCCTGTGCAGTTCTTC.

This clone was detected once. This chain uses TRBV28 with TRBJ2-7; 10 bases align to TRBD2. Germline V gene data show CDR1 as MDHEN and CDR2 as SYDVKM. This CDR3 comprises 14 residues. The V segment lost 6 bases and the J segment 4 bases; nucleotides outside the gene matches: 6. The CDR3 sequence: CASSPSGSRYEQYF. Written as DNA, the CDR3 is TGTGCCAGCAGCCCTAGCGGGAGTCGGTACGAGCAGTACTTC.

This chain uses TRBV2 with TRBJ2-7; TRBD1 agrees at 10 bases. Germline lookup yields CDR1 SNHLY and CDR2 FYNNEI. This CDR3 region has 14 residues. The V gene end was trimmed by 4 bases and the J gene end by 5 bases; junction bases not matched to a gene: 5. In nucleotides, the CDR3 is TGTGCCAGCAGTGCCGACAGGGGGCAGGACGAGCAGTACTTC. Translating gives CASSADRGQDEQYF.

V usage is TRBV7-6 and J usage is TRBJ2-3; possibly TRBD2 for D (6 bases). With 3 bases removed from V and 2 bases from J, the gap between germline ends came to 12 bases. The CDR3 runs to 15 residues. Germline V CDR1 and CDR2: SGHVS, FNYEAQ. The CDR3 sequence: CASSFSGEDTDTQYF. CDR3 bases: TGTGCCAGCAGCTTTTCGGGGGAGGACACAGATACGCAGTATTTT. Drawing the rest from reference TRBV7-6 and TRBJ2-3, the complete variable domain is GAGVSQSPRYKVTKRGQDVALRCDPISGHVSLYWYRQALGQGPEFLTYFNYEAQQDKSGLPNDRFSAERPEGSISTLTIQRTEQRDSAMYRCASSFSGEDTDTQYFGPGTRLTVL.